This section outlines one T cell receptor (beta chain) sequence together with its context. The data are from a study of shared clonotypes between healthy human individuals. Sequencing was performed with immunoSEQ multiplex PCR; in TCRdb, only in-frame clones are kept and a portion is missing. Among 800,000 to 1,200,000 clones listed, around 78% were seen once. The V end was cut by 5 bases, the J end by 9 bases, with 13 bases between. Germline CDR1 reads MNHEY; CDR2 reads SVGAGI. This CDR3 has 12 residues. Sequencing was performed on memory CD4+ T cells from PBMCs. This sample's subset: CD45RA-negative fraction. The sequence derives from a man between 18 and 29 years old in good health. Some clones in this sample may be carry-over from other donors' samples. The genes are TRBV6-5 and TRBJ1-2, with D perhaps matching TRBD1 (5 bases). This CDR3 reads CASSPRDRRYTF. CDR3 coding DNA: TGTGCCAGCAGTCCCCGAGACAGACGCTACACCTTC.